This T cell receptor beta chain was identified in a study of T cells after yellow fever vaccination. On the study more broadly: Fractions of limited cellularity were prepared by means of SMART-Seq v4 Ultra Low Input. General study points: Bulk-population clonotypes that are abundant could appear as contaminants in FACS-sorted repertoires.

The CDR3 extends over 14 amino acids. CDR1 and CDR2 (germline): SEHNR, FQNEAQ (reference sequence). Trimming removed 2 bases at V and 4 bases at J, with 11 bases between. Each CDR3 protein gets one entry after TCRdb re-called the 5' RACE reads with MiXCR. The sample has around 300,000 distinct CDR3 sequences; approximately 4% are singletons. As for this clonotype: The antigen is not known.

The material sequenced was PBMCs, taken 15 days after the yellow fever booster vaccination. V is TRBV7-9 and J is TRBJ1-1, with D possibly being TRBD1 (5 bases). This clonotype was obtained from a man between 18 and 35 years old who received the YFV17D yellow fever vaccine. This CDR3 is CASSLWGVGTEAFF. CDR3 coding DNA: TGTGCCAGCAGCTTATGGGGGGTGGGCACTGAAGCTTTCTTT.